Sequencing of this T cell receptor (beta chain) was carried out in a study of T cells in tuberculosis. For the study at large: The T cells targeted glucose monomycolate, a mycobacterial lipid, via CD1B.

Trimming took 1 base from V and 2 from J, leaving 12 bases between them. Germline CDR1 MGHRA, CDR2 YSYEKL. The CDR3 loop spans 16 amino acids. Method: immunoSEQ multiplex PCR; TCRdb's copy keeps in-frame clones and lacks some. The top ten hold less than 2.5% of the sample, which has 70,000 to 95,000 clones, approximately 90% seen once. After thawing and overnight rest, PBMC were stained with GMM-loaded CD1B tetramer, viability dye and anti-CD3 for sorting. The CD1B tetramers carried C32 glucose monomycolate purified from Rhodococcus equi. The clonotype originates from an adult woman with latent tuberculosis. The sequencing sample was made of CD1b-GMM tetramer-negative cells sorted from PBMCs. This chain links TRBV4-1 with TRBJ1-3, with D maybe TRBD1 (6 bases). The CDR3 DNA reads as TGCGCCAGCAGCCAAGTACGGGGGGCAGCTGGAAACACCATATATTTT. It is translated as CASSQVRGAAGNTIYF.